Presented here are 24 T cell receptor beta chains from one specimen sequenced in a study of post-analysis software for immune sequencing data. Study-level points and caveats: Among roughly 5 TRBV segments more frequent in patients than controls were TRBV5-6, TRBV5-1 and TRBV20-1.

Antigens for these TCRs are unknown. TCR beta cDNA libraries included unique molecular identifiers. Via MiXCR, TCRdb re-called the PCR reads, giving one row per CDR3 protein. The repertoire holds around 500,000 distinct CDR3 sequences, with approximately 34% as singletons. Sequencing used blood. Receptor source: a girl between 2 and 17 years old with multiple sclerosis.

V is TRBV2 and J is TRBJ2-5, with D perhaps TRBD2 (5 bases). V dropped 1 base and J dropped 11 bases, with 8 bases sitting between them. This CDR3 has 11 residues. Germline-derived CDR1 and CDR2 are SNHLY and FYNNEI. The CDR3 DNA sequence: TGTGCCAGCAGTGAAGGTTGGGAGCAGTACTTC. Amino acid sequence: CASSEGWEQYF.

This clonotype was seen more than once but under ten times. CDR3 DNA: TGCGCCAGCAGCCGAAATGAAGCCATGAACACTGAAGCTTTCTTT. This encodes CASSRNEAMNTEAFF. The chain combines TRBV4-1 with TRBJ1-1; D unresolved. The CDR3 has 15 residues. The germline V and J ends were trimmed by 4 bases and 0 bases, with 12 bases remaining between them. Germline V gene data show CDR1 as MGHRA and CDR2 as YSYEKL.

With regard to this clonotype: Since the CDR3 does not end with the conserved phenylalanine or tryptophan, this likely comes from a read error. The V call is TRBV10-3, the J call TRBJ1-2, with 8 bases lining up with TRBD1. Germline CDR1 is ENHRY and CDR2 is SYGVKD. The J segment lost 7 bases and the V segment lost 10 bases, leaving 20 bases of the junction unmatched. The CDR3 is 16 residues long. Written as DNA, the CDR3 is TGTGCCACCGGAGGACAGGGTGGGATATTAAATTTTGGCTACACCGTC. Protein: CATGGQGGILNFGYTV.

The sample holds a few counts of this clonotype. The chain recombines TRBV25-1 with TRBJ2-3, with D uncertain. The CDR3 consists of 16 residues. V was cut by 1 base and J by 2 bases, with 13 bases left in between. Germline CDR1 and CDR2: MGHDK and SYGVNS. The CDR3 DNA follows: TGTGCCAGCAGTGAATCCGCCCCCCGGTACACAGATACGCAGTATTTT. Translated, it gives CASSESAPRYTDTQYF.

The chain joins TRBV24-1 to TRBJ2-1; 8 bases are a match to TRBD2. After removal of 5 bases from V and 2 bases from J, the junction contained 13 bases not matched to a gene. Germline CDR1 reads KGHDR; CDR2 reads SFDVKD. The CDR3 loop spans 18 amino acids. The CDR3 nucleotides read TGTGCCACCAGTGGGGGGTGGGGCCGAGCGGGGGCCTACAATGAGCAGTTCTTC. This gives the protein CATSGGWGRAGAYNEQFF.

The chain combines TRBV6-4 with TRBJ2-1; D call uncertain. Per germline, CDR1 MRHNA and CDR2 SNTAGT. CDR3 length: 17 amino acids. Trimming shortened V by 9 bases and J by 0 bases, and 21 bases separated the two germline ends. The CDR3 is CASSLTGILSSYNEQFF. In DNA, the CDR3 is TGTGCCAGTAGCTTGACTGGGATTCTATCCTCCTACAATGAGCAGTTCTTC.

The chain recombines TRBV18 with TRBJ2-5, with D possibly being TRBD1 (6 bases). The CDR3 has 15 amino acids. The germline V gene has CDR1 KGHSH and CDR2 LQKENI. V was cut by 6 bases and J by 11 bases, with 25 bases left in between. This chain's CDR3 is CASSTYRDPYNEQYF. In DNA, the CDR3 is TGTGCCAGCTCGACCTACAGGGATCCCTACAATGAGCAGTACTTC.

The V and J genes are TRBV7-8 and TRBJ1-5; 7 bases fit TRBD1. Germline CDR1 reads SGHVS; CDR2 reads FQNEAQ. This CDR3 spans 15 amino acids. The J segment lost 0 bases and the V segment lost 5 bases, leaving 4 bases of the junction unmatched. The CDR3 DNA follows: TGTGCCAGCAGCGCTGGACAGGATAGCAATCAGCCCCAGCATTTT. Protein product: CASSAGQDSNQPQHF. Looking up the rest from reference TRBV7-8 and TRBJ1-5 gives the full variable domain: GAGVSQSPRYKVAKRGQDVALRCDPISGHVSLFWYQQALGQGPEFLTYFQNEAQLDKSGLPSDRFFAERPEGSVSTLKIQRTQQEDSAVYLCASSAGQDSNQPQHFGDGTRLSIL.

This clonotype was seen a handful of times. CDR3: CASSQAPATQYF. Written as DNA, the CDR3 is TGTGCCAGCAGTCAGGCCCCAGCCACGCAGTATTTT. The genes are TRBV12-3 or TRBV12-4 and TRBJ2-3, with D uncertain. Trimming removed 5 bases from V and 9 bases from J, with 12 bases in between. This CDR3 has 12 amino acids.

The genes are TRBV6-5 and TRBJ2-2; D is perhaps TRBD1 (5 bases). Trimming cost V 3 bases and J 6 bases, with 11 bases left between them. There are 14 residues in the CDR3. Germline CDR1 MNHEY, CDR2 SVGAGI. CDR3 residues: CASSYRGPPGELFF. The DNA for the CDR3 is TGTGCCAGCAGTTATAGGGGCCCCCCCGGGGAGCTGTTTTTT.

This clonotype was observed a few times. The rearrangement joins TRBV29-1 to TRBJ2-7, with 8 positions matching TRBD2. The CDR3 spans 16 residues. Germline V gene lookup returns CDR1 SQVTM and CDR2 ANQGSEA. V was clipped by 6 bases and J by 0 bases; unmatched bases: 13. The CDR3 reads CSVGDRGAGASYEQYF. DNA of the CDR3: TGCAGCGTCGGGGACCGGGGAGCGGGGGCCTCCTACGAGCAGTACTTC.

The chain joins TRBV4-1 to TRBJ1-2; 9 bases match TRBD1. V trimming: 3 bases; J trimming: 7 bases; junction bases outside the gene matches: 6. This CDR3 has 14 amino acids. Germline CDR1 and CDR2: MGHRA and YSYEKL. The CDR3 bases are TGCGCCAGCAGCCAGATCAGGGACAGGGCTGGCTACACCTTC. It translates to CASSQIRDRAGYTF.

This clonotype has more than one count but fewer than ten. V is TRBV20-1 and J is TRBJ2-5, with D possibly being TRBD2 (5 bases). This CDR3 spans 16 amino acids. V lost 6 bases and J 0 bases, leaving 20 bases between the germline ends. CDR1 is DFQATT and CDR2 is SNEGSKA in the germline V gene (reference sequence). CDR3: CSAAKLGRSNQETQYF. DNA of the CDR3: TGCAGTGCCGCAAAGCTGGGGAGATCAAACCAAGAGACCCAGTACTTC.

As concerns this clonotype: A junction end diverges from the germline sequence, so it may reflect a read error. This chain joins TRBV5-1 and TRBJ2-5, with D unclear. The length of the CDR3 is 15 residues. The germline V gene encodes CDR1 SGHRS and CDR2 YFSETQ. The CDR3 here is CASSLGVSPPEAQYF. The CDR3 DNA follows: TGCGCCAGCAGCTTGGGGGTGAGCCCTCCAGAGGCCCAGTACTTC.

The chain has TRBV6-6 and TRBJ1-2; D is unclear. Germline V gene lookup returns CDR1 MNHNY and CDR2 SVGAGI (reference sequence). With 1 base removed from V and 8 bases from J, the gap between germline ends came to 8 bases. This CDR3 is built from 12 residues. Written as DNA, the CDR3 is TGTGCCAGCAGTTACTTCGGGCGGGGCTACACCTTC. Its translation: CASSYFGRGYTF.

The chain links TRBV10-2 to TRBJ1-2, with D unclear. Looked up from germline, CDR1 is WSHSY and CDR2 is SAAADI. The CDR3 totals 13 residues. V lost 4 bases and J 3 bases, leaving 9 bases between the germline ends. CDR3 in amino acids: CASSGTAYYGYTF. CDR3 in DNA: TGCGCCAGCAGTGGGACGGCCTACTATGGCTACACCTTC.

The gene calls are TRBV28 and TRBJ2-1; D is possibly TRBD2 (5 bases). The V end was cut by 2 bases, the J end by 6 bases, with 11 bases between. CDR1 is MDHEN and CDR2 is SYDVKM in the germline V gene. The CDR3 contains 14 residues. The chain's CDR3 is CASSLETGINEQFF. The CDR3, as DNA: TGTGCCAGCAGTTTAGAAACCGGGATCAATGAGCAGTTCTTC.

V gene TRBV5-1 combines with J gene TRBJ1-2; D is possibly TRBD1 (5 bases). The germline V and J ends were trimmed by 3 bases and 7 bases, with 19 bases remaining between them. Germline V gene sequence: CDR1 SGHRS, CDR2 YFSETQ. The CDR3 has 15 amino acids. The CDR3 DNA reads TGCGCCAGCAGCTCGACGACAGCACCCGGGAGTGGCTACACCTTC. Amino acid sequence: CASSSTTAPGSGYTF.

The gene calls are TRBV29-1 and TRBJ2-3, with D possibly matching TRBD1 (5 bases). V lost 5 bases, J lost 0 bases, and 15 bases lay in between. Germline V gene sequence: CDR1 SQVTM, CDR2 ANQGSEA. This CDR3 is built from 15 residues. CDR3 nucleotide sequence: TGCAGCGTTCAAATGACAGTTACTAGCACAGATACGCAGTATTTT. It is translated as CSVQMTVTSTDTQYF.

This clonotype turned up a few times. This sequence joins TRBV29-1 and TRBJ1-1, with D hard to call. The V and J ends lost 4 bases and 1 base respectively, with 7 bases between them. Germline V gene data show CDR1 as SQVTM and CDR2 as ANQGSEA. The CDR3 is 12 amino acids. CDR3: CSVGGGNTEAFF. The DNA of the CDR3 is TGCAGCGTTGGGGGAGGGAACACTGAAGCTTTCTTT.

This chain connects TRBV5-6 to TRBJ2-6, with 7 bases fitting TRBD1. There are 17 residues in the CDR3. With 0 bases clipped from V and 0 bases from J, the junction kept 3 bases outside the gene matches. CDR1 SGHDT and CDR2 YYEEEE come from the germline V gene. CDR3: CASSLGTGNSGANVLTF. The DNA of the CDR3 is TGTGCCAGCAGCTTGGGGACAGGCAACTCTGGGGCCAACGTCCTGACTTTC.

The rearrangement uses TRBV29-1 and TRBJ1-1; TRBD1 aligns across 7 bases. Germline CDR1 SQVTM, CDR2 ANQGSEA. CDR3 length: 12 amino acids. CDR3 sequence: CRGGSPNTEAFF. As DNA, the CDR3 is TGCCGAGGGGGCAGCCCGAACACTGAAGCTTTCTTT.

The chain is built from TRBV20-1 and TRBJ2-3; D perhaps matches TRBD2 (6 bases). CDR1 is DFQATT, CDR2 SNEGSKA, per germline (reference sequence). The CDR3 runs 15 residues. V was shortened by 3 bases and J by 0 bases, with 13 bases between the two germline ends. CDR3 in amino acids: CSASVGGTSTDTQYF. For the CDR3, the DNA is TGCAGTGCTAGTGTCGGGGGAACGAGCACAGATACGCAGTATTTT.

The chain uses TRBV2 and TRBJ2-5; 10 bases are a match to TRBD2. V lost 6 bases, J lost 4 bases, and 5 bases stayed unmatched. Germline V CDR1 and CDR2: SNHLY, FYNNEI. This CDR3 is 14 amino acids long. This chain's CDR3 is CASRDSGGSETQYF. The CDR3 DNA follows: TGTGCCAGCAGAGATAGCGGGGGGTCAGAGACCCAGTACTTC.